This record covers a single TCR beta chain. Its antigen is as yet unknown. Unique molecular identifiers were present in the TCR beta cDNA libraries. MiXCR was run by TCRdb on the PCR reads, yielding one entry per CDR3 protein. The data contain hundreds of thousands of distinct CDR3 sequences, roughly 58% of them singletons. CDR1 and CDR2 (germline): MNHEY, SVGEGT. The CDR3 totals 16 residues. The data were taken from a study of post-analysis software for immune sequencing data. Looking at the study overall: The courses of disease that were included comprised relapsing-remitting, secondary progressive and progressive-relapsing multiple sclerosis.

Study observations and caveats: Higher frequency in patients than in controls was seen for about five TRBV segments, with TRBV5-6, TRBV5-1 and TRBV20-1 among them.

The V call is TRBV6-2 or TRBV6-3, the J call TRBJ2-4, with TRBD2 matching over 10 bases. The better agreement between TRBJ2-7 and the DNA end casts doubt on the J call. The sequenced sample consisted of blood. This TCR was recovered from a girl aged 5-17 years with multiple sclerosis. CDR3 sequence (DNA): TGTGCCAGCAGTTACGTAGCGGGGGGCCCCAGGAACGAGCAGTACTTC. As protein: CASSYVAGGPRNEQYF.